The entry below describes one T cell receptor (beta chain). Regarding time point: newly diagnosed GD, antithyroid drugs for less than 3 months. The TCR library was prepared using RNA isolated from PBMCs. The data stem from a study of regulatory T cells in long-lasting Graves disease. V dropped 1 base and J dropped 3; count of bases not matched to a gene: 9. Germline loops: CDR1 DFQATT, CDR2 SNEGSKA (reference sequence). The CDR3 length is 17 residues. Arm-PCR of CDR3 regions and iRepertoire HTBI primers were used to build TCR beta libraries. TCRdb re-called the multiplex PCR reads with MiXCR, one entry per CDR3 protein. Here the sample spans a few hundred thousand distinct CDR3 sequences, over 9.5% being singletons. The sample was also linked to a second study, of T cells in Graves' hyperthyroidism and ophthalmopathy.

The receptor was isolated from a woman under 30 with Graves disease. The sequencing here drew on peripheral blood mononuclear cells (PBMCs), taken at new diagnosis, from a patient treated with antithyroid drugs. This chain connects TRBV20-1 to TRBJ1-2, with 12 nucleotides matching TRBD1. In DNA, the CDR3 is TGCAGTGCTAGAGTCCCTTTGGGACAGGGGGCTTACTATGGCTACACCTTC. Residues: CSARVPLGQGAYYGYTF.